This is a list of T cell receptor beta chains from one sample in a study of tumor-infiltrating lymphocytes in localized non-small cell lung cancer. Generated by immunoSEQ multiplex PCR, the TCRdb table keeps only in-frame clones and is missing some. The data show approximately 5,000 clones, around 95% seen once. Sequencing was done on a sample of uninvolved lung tissue not adjacent to the tumor. These receptors originate from a human donor with non-small cell lung cancer. The CDR3 runs from the conserved cysteine through the conserved F or W. Each record gives: CDR3 protein, CDR3 DNA, V gene, D gene, J gene, clone size. D genes are given only for firm matches. Only part of the rows carry a size: once, few, many, or a class if the clone is expanded.

CASRGTSGGSTDTQYF TGTGCCAGCAGGGGGACTAGCGGGGGGAGCACAGATACGCAGTATTTT TRBV6-6 TRBD2 TRBJ2-3 NA
CASSLFQGGSNYGYTF TGTGCCAGCAGCTTGTTTCAGGGAGGCTCTAACTATGGCTACACCTTC TRBV5-5 NA TRBJ1-2 NA
CASSSSQLRGNQPQHF TGTGCCAGCAGCTCCTCACAACTCAGGGGGAATCAGCCCCAGCATTTT TRBV5-6 TRBD1 TRBJ1-5 NA
CASSTGQGRDTQYF TGTGCCAGCAGCACCGGACAGGGTAGAGATACGCAGTATTTT TRBV11-2 TRBD1 TRBJ2-3 NA
CATDEGQGSYEQYF TGTGCCACTGACGAAGGACAGGGGTCTTACGAGCAGTACTTC TRBV2 TRBD1 TRBJ2-7 once
CASYRGTEAFF TGTGCCTCGTACAGGGGCACTGAAGCTTTCTTT TRBV19 TRBD1 TRBJ1-1 NA
CASSDGPGANVLTF TGTGCCAGCAGTGACGGGCCTGGGGCCAACGTCCTGACTTTC TRBV6-4 NA TRBJ2-6 NA
CASSLGSYNSPLHF TGTGCCAGCAGCTTAGGCTCCTATAATTCACCCCTCCACTTT TRBV7-2 NA TRBJ1-6 NA
CATARQANAAFF TGTGCCACGGCAAGGCAGGCCAATGCAGCTTTCTTT TRBV6-6 NA TRBJ1-1 NA
CAIGTGDSNQPQHF TGTGCCATTGGGACAGGAGACTCAAATCAGCCCCAGCATTTT TRBV10-3 TRBD1 TRBJ1-5 NA
CASRLKLAGAEAFF TGTGCCAGCCGACTAAAGCTGGCGGGTGCTGAAGCTTTCTTT TRBV2 NA TRBJ1-1 NA
CASRTSGTDWETQYF TGTGCCAGTAGGACTAGCGGGACGGACTGGGAGACCCAGTACTTC TRBV19 TRBD2 TRBJ2-5 once
CAISSTGGEGQPQHF TGTGCCATCAGTTCCACAGGGGGCGAAGGTCAGCCCCAGCATTTT TRBV10-3 TRBD1 TRBJ1-5 NA
CASGSTSGETQYF TGTGCCAGCGGCTCGACTAGCGGGGAGACCCAGTACTTC TRBV7-9 TRBD2 TRBJ2-5 NA
CASSSTGKETPLHF TGTGCCAGCAGCTCGACCGGTAAGGAGACACCCCTCCACTTT TRBV9 NA TRBJ1-6 NA
CASSRPGQAGYGYTF TGTGCCAGTAGTAGACCGGGACAGGCGGGCTATGGCTACACCTTC TRBV19 TRBD1 TRBJ1-2 once
CASSDGGSHPVGYTF TGTGCCAGCAGTGACGGAGGCAGCCACCCCGTGGGCTACACCTTC TRBV6-4 NA TRBJ1-2 NA
CASSPIVTGSNEQYF TGTGCCAGCAGCCCCATAGTCACAGGGTCTAACGAGCAGTACTTC TRBV7-6 NA TRBJ2-7 NA
CASSLEAGRTSTDTQYF TGTGCCAGCAGCTTAGAGGCCGGACGGACTAGCACAGATACGCAGTATTTT TRBV7-2 NA TRBJ2-3 NA
CASSLAGGSTDTQYF TGTGCCAGCAGCTTAGCGGGGGGGAGCACAGATACGCAGTATTTT TRBV7-2 TRBD2 TRBJ2-3 NA
CASKYEGSYEQYF TGTGCCAGTAAATATGAGGGCTCCTACGAGCAGTACTTC TRBV19 NA TRBJ2-7 NA
CASSAGQGWTEAFF TGTGCCAGCAGCGCCGGACAGGGTTGGACTGAAGCTTTCTTT TRBV5-4 TRBD1 TRBJ1-1 NA
CASSVQLPGGEKLFF TGTGCCAGTAGTGTACAGCTCCCTGGGGGCGAAAAACTGTTTTTT TRBV19 NA TRBJ1-4 NA
CASSLRPWTSGGAVEQYF TGTGCCAGCAGCTTACGGCCCTGGACTAGCGGGGGGGCGGTGGAGCAGTACTTC TRBV7-3 TRBD2 TRBJ2-7 once
CASSLTGSTEAFF TGTGCCAGCAGTTTGACAGGGAGCACTGAAGCTTTCTTT TRBV7-2 TRBD1 TRBJ1-1 NA
CASSFTGLNQETQYF TGTGCCAGCAGCTTTACGGGGTTAAACCAAGAGACCCAGTACTTC TRBV7-2 NA TRBJ2-5 NA
CASSSRLAGGSGGELFF TGCGCCAGCAGCTCCCGACTAGCGGGAGGGTCCGGGGGGGAGCTGTTTTTT TRBV5-1 TRBD2 TRBJ2-2 NA